This TCR beta chain was profiled in a study of CD4 T cells in relation to SARS-CoV-2 and coronaviruses. General observations from the study: This crossreactivity analysis covered spike protein alone, no other viral proteins.

This clone was picked up one time. Its matching antigen is unknown. For approximately 10 days, 85,000 to 100,000 sorted CD4+ cells grew with T cell-depleted PBMCs and CEF. Clones were sequenced by immunoSEQ multiplex PCR, and TCRdb holds only the in-frame ones, with some missing. Seen here are roughly 43,000 clones, roughly 82% observed once, and the top ten hold more than 1.2%. The CDR3 totals 15 residues. Germline V gene sequence: CDR1 SGDLS, CDR2 YYNGEE. The V and J ends lost 1 base and 5 bases, in that order; junction bases with no gene match: 5. Sequenced: naive CD4+ T cells from PBMCs, cultured in vitro. The sample's subset: naive CD4+ T cells isolated by negative enrichment. The origin of this receptor is an adult with COVID-19. This chain links TRBV9 with TRBJ2-1; 8 positions match TRBD2. CDR3 sequence reads: CASSVTSGSHNEQFF. The CDR3 coding sequence is TGTGCCAGCAGCGTAACCAGCGGGAGTCACAATGAGCAGTTCTTC.